This T cell receptor beta chain was sequenced in a study of T cell responses to AZD1222 COVID-19 vaccine. Study outcomes and limitations: Nearly half of spike-specific TCRs reportedly target unmutated variant regions. With two AZD1222 doses given, Spike-specific TCR breadth and depth both rose. Donors skewed white British and female; clonal diversity was possibly underestimated.

Second-dose groups at about 4 or about 12 weeks were pooled. Sequencing was performed with immunoSEQ multiplex PCR; in TCRdb, only in-frame clones are kept and a portion is missing. The sample contains fewer than 150,000 clones, 88% of which appear only once. Comment on this clone: Its antigen is as yet unknown.

Trimming shortened V by 10 bases and J by 0 bases, and 15 bases separated the two germline ends. Germline CDR1 reads SGHAT; CDR2 reads FQNNGV. The CDR3 covers 14 residues. The sequencing used peripheral blood, collected 28 days after the second AZD1222 dose. This chain connects TRBV11-2 to TRBJ2-5; D is tentatively TRBD1 or TRBD2 (6 bases each). The TCR was taken from an adult who received the AZD1222 COVID-19 vaccine. The CDR3 coding sequence is TGTGCCATAAAGGGGGGAGGCGACCAAGAGACCCAGTACTTC. Translating gives CAIKGGGDQETQYF.